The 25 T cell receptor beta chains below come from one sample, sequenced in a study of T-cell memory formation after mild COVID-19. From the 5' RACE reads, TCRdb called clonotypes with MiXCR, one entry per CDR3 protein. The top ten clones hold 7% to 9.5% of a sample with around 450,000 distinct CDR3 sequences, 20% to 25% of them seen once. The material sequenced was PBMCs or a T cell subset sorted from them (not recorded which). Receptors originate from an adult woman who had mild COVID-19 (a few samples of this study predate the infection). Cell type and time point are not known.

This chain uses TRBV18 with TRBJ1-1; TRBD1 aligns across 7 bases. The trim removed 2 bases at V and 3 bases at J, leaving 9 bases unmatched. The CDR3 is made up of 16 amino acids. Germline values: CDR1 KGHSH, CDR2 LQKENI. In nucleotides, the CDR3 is TGTGCCAGCTCACCAAGACCGGGACAGTTATACACTGAAGCTTTCTTT. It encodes CASSPRPGQLYTEAFF.

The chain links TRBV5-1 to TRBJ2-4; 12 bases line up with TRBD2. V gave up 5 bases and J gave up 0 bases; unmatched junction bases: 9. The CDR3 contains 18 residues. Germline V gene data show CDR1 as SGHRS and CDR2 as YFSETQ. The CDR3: CASSSGTSGFLAKNIQYF. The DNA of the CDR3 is TGCGCCAGCAGTTCCGGGACTAGCGGGTTCCTAGCCAAAAACATTCAGTACTTC.

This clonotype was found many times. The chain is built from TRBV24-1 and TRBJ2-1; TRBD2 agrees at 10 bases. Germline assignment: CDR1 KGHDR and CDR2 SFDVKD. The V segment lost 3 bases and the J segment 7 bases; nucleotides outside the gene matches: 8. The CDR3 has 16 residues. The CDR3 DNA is TGTGCCACCAGTGATCGAAGCGGGGGGGTCTTTAATGAGCAGTTCTTC. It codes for CATSDRSGGVFNEQFF.

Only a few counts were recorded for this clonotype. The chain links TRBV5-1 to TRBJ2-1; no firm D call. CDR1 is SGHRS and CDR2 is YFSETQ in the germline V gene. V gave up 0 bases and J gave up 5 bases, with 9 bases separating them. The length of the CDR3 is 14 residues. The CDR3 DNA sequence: TGCGCCAGCAGCTTGGACAGACCCAACAATGAGCAGTTCTTC. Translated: CASSLDRPNNEQFF.

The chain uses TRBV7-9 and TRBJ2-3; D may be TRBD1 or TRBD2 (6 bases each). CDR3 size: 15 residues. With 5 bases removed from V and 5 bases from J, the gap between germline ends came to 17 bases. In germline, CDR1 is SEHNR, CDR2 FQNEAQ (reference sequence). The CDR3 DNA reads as TGTGCCAGCAGCCCTAGGGGGGCCGGGAAAGATACGCAGTATTTT. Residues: CASSPRGAGKDTQYF.

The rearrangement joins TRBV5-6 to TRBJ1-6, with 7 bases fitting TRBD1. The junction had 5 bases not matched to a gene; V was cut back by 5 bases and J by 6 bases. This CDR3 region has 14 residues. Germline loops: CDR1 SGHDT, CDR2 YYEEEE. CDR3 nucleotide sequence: TGTGCCAGCAGTTGGGGACAGTCTAATTCACCCCTCCACTTT. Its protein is CASSWGQSNSPLHF.

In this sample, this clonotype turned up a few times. Here the CDR3 reads CASSPRTATLSNTQYF. DNA of the CDR3: TGTGCCAGCAGCCCGCGGACAGCCACCTTATCCAATACGCAGTATTTT. The J gene is TRBJ2-3, the V gene TRBV3-1; possibly TRBD1 for D (6 bases). This CDR3 has 16 amino acids. The germline CDR1 and CDR2 sequences are LGHDT and YNNKEL (reference sequence). Between the trimmed V and J ends, which lost 4 bases and 7 bases, there was a span of 21 bases.

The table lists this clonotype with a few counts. CDR3: CASKGGRNYEQYF. The CDR3 DNA is TGTGCCAGTAAAGGGGGCCGGAACTACGAGCAGTACTTC. The chain links TRBV19 to TRBJ2-7; TRBD1 aligns across 7 bases. This CDR3 comprises 13 residues. The V gene end was trimmed by 7 bases and the J gene end by 3 bases; junction bases not matched to a gene: 6. Germline lookup yields CDR1 LNHDA and CDR2 SQIVND (reference sequence).

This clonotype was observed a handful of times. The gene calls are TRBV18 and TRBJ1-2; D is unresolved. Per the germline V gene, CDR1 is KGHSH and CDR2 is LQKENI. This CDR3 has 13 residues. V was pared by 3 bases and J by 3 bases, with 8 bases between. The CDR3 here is CASSPDGDYGYTF. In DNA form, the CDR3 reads TGTGCCAGCTCACCGGACGGTGACTATGGCTACACCTTC.

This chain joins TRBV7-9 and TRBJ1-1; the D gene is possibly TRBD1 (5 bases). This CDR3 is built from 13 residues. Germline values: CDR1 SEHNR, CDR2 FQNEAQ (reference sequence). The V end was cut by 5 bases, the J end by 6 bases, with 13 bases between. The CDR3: CASSPTRDAEAFF. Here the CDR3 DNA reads TGTGCCAGCAGCCCCACCAGGGACGCTGAAGCTTTCTTT.

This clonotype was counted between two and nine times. CDR3 nucleotide sequence: TGTGCCAGCACCATTAGCGGACGCACAGATACGCAGTATTTT. Translating gives CASTISGRTDTQYF. This chain joins TRBV27 and TRBJ2-3, with D possibly matching TRBD2 (6 bases). This CDR3 contains 14 residues. The V end lost 7 bases, the J end lost 1 base, and 12 bases lay between the germline ends. Germline V gives CDR1 MNHEY, CDR2 SMNVEV (reference sequence).

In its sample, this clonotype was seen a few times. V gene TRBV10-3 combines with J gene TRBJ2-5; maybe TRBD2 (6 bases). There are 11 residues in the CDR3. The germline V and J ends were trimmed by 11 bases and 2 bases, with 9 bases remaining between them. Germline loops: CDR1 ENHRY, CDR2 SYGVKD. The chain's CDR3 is CAAGLQETQYF. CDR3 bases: TGTGCCGCGGGACTTCAAGAGACCCAGTACTTC.

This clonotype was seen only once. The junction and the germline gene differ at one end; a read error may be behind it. CDR3 in amino acids: CARSQGWADREPYEQYF. The CDR3 DNA reads as TGCGCCAGAAGCCAAGGTTGGGCGGACAGGGAGCCCTACGAGCAGTACTTC. The chain is built from TRBV4-3 and TRBJ2-7; 8 bases map to TRBD1. The CDR3 is 17 amino acids. CDR1 and CDR2 from the germline V gene are LGHNA and YSLEER.

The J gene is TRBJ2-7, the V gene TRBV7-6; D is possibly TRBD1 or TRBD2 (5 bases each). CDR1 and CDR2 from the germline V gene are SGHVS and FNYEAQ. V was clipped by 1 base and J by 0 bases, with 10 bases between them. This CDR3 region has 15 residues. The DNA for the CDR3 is TGTGCCAGCAGCTTAGACGGGGCCTACTCCTACGAGCAGTACTTC. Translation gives CASSLDGAYSYEQYF.

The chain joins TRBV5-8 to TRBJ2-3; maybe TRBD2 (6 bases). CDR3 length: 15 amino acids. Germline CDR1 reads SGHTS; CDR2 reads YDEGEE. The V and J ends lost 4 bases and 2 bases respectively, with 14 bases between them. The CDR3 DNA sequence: TGTGCCAGCAGCCTTGCGGGGTACGCCACAGATACGCAGTATTTT. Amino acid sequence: CASSLAGYATDTQYF.

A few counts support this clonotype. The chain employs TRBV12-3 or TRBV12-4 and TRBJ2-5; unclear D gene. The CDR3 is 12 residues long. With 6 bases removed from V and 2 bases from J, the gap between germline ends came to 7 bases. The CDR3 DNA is TGTGCCAGCAGATTCGGGCAAGAGACCCAGTACTTC. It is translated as CASRFGQETQYF.

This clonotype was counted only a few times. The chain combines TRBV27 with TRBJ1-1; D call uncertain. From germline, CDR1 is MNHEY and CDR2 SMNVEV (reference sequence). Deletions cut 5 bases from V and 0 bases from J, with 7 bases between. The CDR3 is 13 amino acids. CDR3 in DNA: TGTGCCAGCAGTACGAGGATGAACACTGAAGCTTTCTTT. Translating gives CASSTRMNTEAFF.

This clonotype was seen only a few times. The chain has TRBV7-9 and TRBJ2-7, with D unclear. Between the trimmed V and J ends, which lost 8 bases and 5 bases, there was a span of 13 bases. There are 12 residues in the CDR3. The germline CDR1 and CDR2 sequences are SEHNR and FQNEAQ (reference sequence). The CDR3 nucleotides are TGTGCCAGCTCACCTCAAACGAACGAGCAGTACTTC. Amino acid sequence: CASSPQTNEQYF. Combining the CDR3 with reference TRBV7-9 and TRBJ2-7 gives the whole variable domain DTGVSQNPRHKITKRGQNVTFRCDPISEHNRLYWYRQTLGQGPEFLTYFQNEAQLEKSRLLSDRFSAERPKGSFSTLEIQRTEQGDSAMYLCASSPQTNEQYFGPGTRLTVT.

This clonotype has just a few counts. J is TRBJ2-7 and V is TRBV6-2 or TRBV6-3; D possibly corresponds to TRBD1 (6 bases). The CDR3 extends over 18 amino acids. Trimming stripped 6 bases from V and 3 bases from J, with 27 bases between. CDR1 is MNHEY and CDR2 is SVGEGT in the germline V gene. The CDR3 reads CASRRIGDRDRQDYEQYF. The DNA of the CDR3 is TGTGCCAGCAGGCGTATAGGGGACCGGGACCGACAGGACTACGAGCAGTACTTC.

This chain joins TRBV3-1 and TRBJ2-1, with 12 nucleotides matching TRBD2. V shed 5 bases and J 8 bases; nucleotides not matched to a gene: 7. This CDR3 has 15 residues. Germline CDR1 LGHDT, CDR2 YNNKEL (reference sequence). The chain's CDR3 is CASSGLAGGPDEQFF. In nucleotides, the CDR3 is TGTGCCAGCAGCGGGCTAGCGGGGGGGCCCGATGAGCAGTTCTTC.

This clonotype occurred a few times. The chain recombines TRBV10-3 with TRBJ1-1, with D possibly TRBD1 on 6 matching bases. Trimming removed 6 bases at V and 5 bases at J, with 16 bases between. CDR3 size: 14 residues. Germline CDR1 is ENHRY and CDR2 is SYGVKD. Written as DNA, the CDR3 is TGTGCCATCAGGGAGGGGGGAAGTGGGACTGAAGCTTTCTTT. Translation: CAIREGGSGTEAFF.

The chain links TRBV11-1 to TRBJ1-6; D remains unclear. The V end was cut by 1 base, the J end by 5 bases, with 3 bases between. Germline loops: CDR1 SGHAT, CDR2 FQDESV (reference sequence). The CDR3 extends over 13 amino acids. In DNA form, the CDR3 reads TGTGCCAGCAGCTTAGGCCATAATTCACCCCTCCACTTT. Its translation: CASSLGHNSPLHF.

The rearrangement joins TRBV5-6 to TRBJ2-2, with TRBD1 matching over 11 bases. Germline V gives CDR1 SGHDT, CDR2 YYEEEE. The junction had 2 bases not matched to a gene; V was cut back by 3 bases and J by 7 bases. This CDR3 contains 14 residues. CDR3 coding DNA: TGTGCCAGCAGCTGGGACAGGGGGGTCGGGGAGCTGTTTTTT. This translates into CASSWDRGVGELFF.

In nucleotides, the CDR3 is TGCGCCAGCAGCCAGAGGACTAGCGGGAGGGATTTGTCCTACGAGCAGTACTTC. Translated: CASSQRTSGRDLSYEQYF. This sequence joins TRBV4-3 and TRBJ2-7, with TRBD2 matching over 15 bases. Germline-derived CDR1 and CDR2 are LGHNA and YSLEER. CDR3 length: 18 amino acids. V dropped 3 bases and J dropped 1; count of bases not matched to a gene: 7.

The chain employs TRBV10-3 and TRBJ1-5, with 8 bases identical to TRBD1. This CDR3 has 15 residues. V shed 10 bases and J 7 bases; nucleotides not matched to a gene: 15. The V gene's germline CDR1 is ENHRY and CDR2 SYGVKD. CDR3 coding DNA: TGTGCCACCGGGAATCACCAGGGGGCAGGACAGCCCCAGCATTTT. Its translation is CATGNHQGAGQPQHF.